These 5 T cell receptor beta chains were all obtained from the same sample, sequenced in a study of circulating CD8 cells and anti-PD-1 response in melanoma. Sorting of live CD3+CD8+TCRalphabeta+ cells by PD-1 and/or TIGIT gave four subsets. Each library started from roughly 15 ng of total RNA using the QIAseq Immune Repertoire TCR panel. TCRdb ran MiXCR on the reads and lists one entry per CDR3 protein. The sample records 2,500 or so distinct CDR3 sequences, roughly 6% being singletons. Sequenced material: CD8+ T cells from PBMCs, taken at baseline or after one month of anti-PD-1 therapy (not recorded which). The receptors shown here come from a human donor with melanoma.

This clonotype is labeled medium-sized (0.01 to 0.1%). The CDR3 loop is CASLLARRNTGELFF. The CDR3 DNA follows: TGTGCCAGCCTTCTCGCACGCCGAAACACCGGGGAGCTGTTTTTT. V is TRBV28 and J is TRBJ2-2; unclear D gene. The V end lost 8 bases, the J end lost 2 bases, and 15 bases lay between the germline ends. The CDR3 length is 15 residues. CDR1 and CDR2 from the germline V gene are MDHEN and SYDVKM.

This clonotype counts as medium-sized. The rearrangement links TRBV9 to TRBJ2-6; 7 bases match TRBD2. The CDR3 length is 18 residues. V lost 0 bases, J lost 0 bases, and 6 bases stayed unmatched. Germline CDR1 and CDR2: SGDLS and YYNGEE. The CDR3 nucleotides read TGTGCCAGCAGCGTAGAGGGCGGGGGTTACTCTGGGGCCAACGTCCTGACTTTC. Its protein is CASSVEGGGYSGANVLTF.

This clonotype is categorized as medium-sized (0.01 to 0.1%). The chain has TRBV19 and TRBJ1-4; possibly TRBD1 for D (5 bases). The CDR3 totals 18 residues. Trimming removed 3 bases from V and 8 bases from J, with 25 bases in between. Germline V CDR1 and CDR2: LNHDA, SQIVND (reference sequence). The CDR3 DNA sequence: TGTGCCAGTAGTATCGCCGGGGCAGGGATGGGCTTAGAGGAAAAACTGTTTTTT. Its protein product is CASSIAGAGMGLEEKLFF.

Relative to its sample, this clonotype is medium-sized. V usage is TRBV29-1 and J usage is TRBJ1-2; weak D call: TRBD1 (6 bases). The CDR3 extends over 15 amino acids. The V gene lost 3 bases and the J gene lost 3 bases, with 17 bases spanning the gap. The germline V gene encodes CDR1 SQVTM and CDR2 ANQGSEA. This CDR3 reads CSVELIWRTDYGYTF. CDR3 in DNA: TGCAGCGTTGAGTTAATATGGCGGACAGACTATGGCTACACCTTC.

This clonotype was observed a handful of times. Being one base from a much bigger clone, this may be a read error. The CDR3 does not close with the conserved phenylalanine or tryptophan, likely indicating a read error. This sequence joins TRBV24-1 and TRBJ2-3; D call uncertain. Germline-derived CDR1 and CDR2 are KGHDR and SFDVKD. This CDR3 comprises 13 residues. V was trimmed by 4 bases and J by 0 bases, leaving 4 bases between them. The CDR3 sequence: CATSEFSTDTQYL. As DNA, the CDR3 is TGTGCCACCAGTGAGTTTAGCACAGATACGCAGTATCTT.